The following is a T cell receptor (beta chain) sequence with its context. Its antigen is unidentified. Every patient with CD3G deficiency had evidence of autoimmunity. Regulatory (CD25-high CD127-low) and conventional (CD25-low CD127-high) CD4+ T cells were sorted separately. V was pared by 4 bases and J by 14 bases, with 16 bases between. Germline CDR1 and CDR2: SGHRS and YFSETQ. The CDR3 has 12 residues. This specimen comes from a study of regulatory T cells. Primers: 52 TRBV forward and 13 TRBJ reverse. The method was immunoSEQ multiplex PCR; TCRdb's version includes in-frame clones alone and lacks a portion of them. Altogether fewer than 2,500 clones are present, more than 85% being singletons, with the ten largest covering over 2.5%. Study outcomes and limitations: Regulatory T cells from CD3G-deficient patients were less diverse than autologous conventional CD4+ cells and control regulatory cells. Regulatory T cells showed the strongest V-J pair restriction and V/J gene skewing among patient repertoires. Unique productive TRB reads were about tenfold lower in patient Treg samples than controls.

The TCR was taken from a child younger than 18 with CD3G deficiency. The chain carries TRBV5-1 and TRBJ2-1, with a possible D match to TRBD1 (6 bases). The specimen sequenced was CD4+ Tregs sorted from blood. For the CDR3, the DNA is TGCGCCAGCAGCGCCGATGGGGGCTCAAAGTTCTTC. It codes for CASSADGGSKFF.